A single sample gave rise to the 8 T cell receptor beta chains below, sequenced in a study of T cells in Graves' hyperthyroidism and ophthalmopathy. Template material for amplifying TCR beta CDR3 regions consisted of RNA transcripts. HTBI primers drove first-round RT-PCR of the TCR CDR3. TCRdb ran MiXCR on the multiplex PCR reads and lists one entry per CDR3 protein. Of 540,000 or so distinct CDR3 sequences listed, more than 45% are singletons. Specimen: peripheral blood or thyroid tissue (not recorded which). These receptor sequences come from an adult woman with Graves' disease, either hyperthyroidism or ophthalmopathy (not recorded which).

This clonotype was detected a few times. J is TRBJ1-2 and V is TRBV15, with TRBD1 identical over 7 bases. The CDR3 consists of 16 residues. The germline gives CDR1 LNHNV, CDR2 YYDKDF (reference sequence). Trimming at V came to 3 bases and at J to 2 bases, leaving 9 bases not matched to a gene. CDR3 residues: CATSSLRQGGNYGYTF. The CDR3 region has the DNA TGTGCCACCAGCAGCTTAAGACAGGGAGGGAACTATGGCTACACCTTC.

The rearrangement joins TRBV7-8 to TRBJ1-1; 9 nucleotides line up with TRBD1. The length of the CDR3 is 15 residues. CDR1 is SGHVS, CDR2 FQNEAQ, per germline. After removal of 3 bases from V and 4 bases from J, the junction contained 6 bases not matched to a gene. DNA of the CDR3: TGTGCCAGCAGCTTGTCCGGGACAGGGAGCACTGAAGCTTTCTTT. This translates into CASSLSGTGSTEAFF.

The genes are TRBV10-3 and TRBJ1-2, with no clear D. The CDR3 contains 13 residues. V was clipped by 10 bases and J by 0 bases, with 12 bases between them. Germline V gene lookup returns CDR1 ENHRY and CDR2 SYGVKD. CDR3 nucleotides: TGTGCCACTACAGAGAGATCTAACTATGGCTACACCTTC. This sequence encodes CATTERSNYGYTF.

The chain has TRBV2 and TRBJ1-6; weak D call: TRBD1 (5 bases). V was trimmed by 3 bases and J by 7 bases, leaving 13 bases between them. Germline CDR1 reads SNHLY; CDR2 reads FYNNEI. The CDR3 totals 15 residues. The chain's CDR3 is CASSDEGALNSPLHF. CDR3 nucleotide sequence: TGTGCCAGCAGTGATGAAGGGGCCCTCAATTCACCCCTCCACTTT.

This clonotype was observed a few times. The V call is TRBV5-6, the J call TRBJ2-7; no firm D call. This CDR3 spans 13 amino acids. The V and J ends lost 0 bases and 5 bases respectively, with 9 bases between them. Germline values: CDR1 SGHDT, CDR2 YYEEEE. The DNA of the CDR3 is TGTGCCAGCAGCTTGGCTGAGCGCCACGAGCAGTACTTC. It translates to CASSLAERHEQYF.

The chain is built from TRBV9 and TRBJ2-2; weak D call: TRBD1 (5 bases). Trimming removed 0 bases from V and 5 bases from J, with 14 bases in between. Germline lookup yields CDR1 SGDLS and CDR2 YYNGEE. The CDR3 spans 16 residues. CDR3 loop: CASSVAVGVGTGELFF. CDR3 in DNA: TGTGCCAGCAGCGTAGCGGTAGGGGTTGGGACCGGGGAGCTGTTTTTT.

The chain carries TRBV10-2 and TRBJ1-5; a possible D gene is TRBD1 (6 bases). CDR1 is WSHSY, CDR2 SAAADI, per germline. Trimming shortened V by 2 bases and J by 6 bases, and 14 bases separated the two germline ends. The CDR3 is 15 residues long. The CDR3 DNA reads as TGCGCCAGCAGTGAGGGGGGGGGGCGCGGTCAGCCCCAGCATTTT. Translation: CASSEGGGRGQPQHF.

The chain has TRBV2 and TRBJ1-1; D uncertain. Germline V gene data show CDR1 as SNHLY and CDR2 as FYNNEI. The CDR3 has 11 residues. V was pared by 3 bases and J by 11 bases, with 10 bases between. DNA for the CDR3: TGTGCCAGCAGTGATCGGGGTTGGGCTTTCTTT. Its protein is CASSDRGWAFF.